The T cell receptor (beta chain) under discussion was sequenced for a study of graft-versus-host responses after intestinal transplantation. The sample holds one count of this clone. V lost 4 bases to trimming and J lost 6 bases; unmatched junction nucleotides: 14. CDR1 and CDR2 from the germline V gene are MNHNS and SASEGT. The CDR3 is 17 residues long. Repertoires were generated with immunoSEQ multiplex PCR, while TCRdb's copy carries only in-frame clones and drops some. The table includes several thousand clones, more than 20% detected once. The receptor's source is a human patient who was an organ donor for intestinal transplantation. This specimen consisted of alloreactive CD4+ T cells from a mixed lymphocyte reaction culture, obtained before transplantation. Noted subset: CFSE-low proliferating T cells sorted from roughly 6-day pre-transplant mixed lymphocyte reaction (GvH or HvG direction). This chain joins TRBV6-1 and TRBJ1-2, with 10 bases lining up with TRBD1. The chain's CDR3 is CASSGSGQGILVDGYTF. The CDR3 DNA follows: TGTGCCAGCAGTGGGTCGGGACAGGGGATCCTGGTGGATGGCTACACCTTC.